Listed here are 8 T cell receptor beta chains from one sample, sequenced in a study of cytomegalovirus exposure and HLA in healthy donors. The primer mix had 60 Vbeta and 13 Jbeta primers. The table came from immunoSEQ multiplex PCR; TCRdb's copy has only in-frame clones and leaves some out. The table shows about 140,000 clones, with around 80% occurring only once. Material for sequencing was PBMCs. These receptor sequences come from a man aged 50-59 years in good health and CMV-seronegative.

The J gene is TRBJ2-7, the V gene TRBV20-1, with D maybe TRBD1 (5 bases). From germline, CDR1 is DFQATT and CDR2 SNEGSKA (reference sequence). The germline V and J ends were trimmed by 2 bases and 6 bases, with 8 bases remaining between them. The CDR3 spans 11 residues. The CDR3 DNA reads TGCAGTGCTAGACAGGGTCTCGAGCAGTACTTC. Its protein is CSARQGLEQYF.

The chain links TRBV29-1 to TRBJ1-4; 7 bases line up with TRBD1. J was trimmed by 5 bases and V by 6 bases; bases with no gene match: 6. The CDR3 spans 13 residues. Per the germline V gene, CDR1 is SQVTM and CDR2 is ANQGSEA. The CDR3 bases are TGCAGCGTCCGTTCAGGGGGGAATGAAAAACTGTTTTTT. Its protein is CSVRSGGNEKLFF.

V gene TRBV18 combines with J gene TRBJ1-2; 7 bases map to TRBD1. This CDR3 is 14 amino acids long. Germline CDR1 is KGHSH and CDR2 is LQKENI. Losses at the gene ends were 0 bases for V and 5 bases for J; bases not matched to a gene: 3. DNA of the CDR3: TGTGCCAGCTCACCACCGGGGACAGCTTATGGCTACACCTTC. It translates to CASSPPGTAYGYTF.

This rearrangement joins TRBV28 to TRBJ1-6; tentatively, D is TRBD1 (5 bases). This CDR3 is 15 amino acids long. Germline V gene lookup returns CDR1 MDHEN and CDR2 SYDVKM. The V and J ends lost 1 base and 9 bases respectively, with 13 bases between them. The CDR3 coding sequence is TGTGCCAGCAGTTTATCGGGGGGGTCCGGTTCACCCCTCCACTTT. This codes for CASSLSGGSGSPLHF.

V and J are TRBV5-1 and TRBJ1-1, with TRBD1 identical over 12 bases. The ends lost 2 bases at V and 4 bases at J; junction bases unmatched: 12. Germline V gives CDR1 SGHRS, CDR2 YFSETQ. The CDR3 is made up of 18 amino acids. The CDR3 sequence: CASSFFPGQGAGTTEAFF. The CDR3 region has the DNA TGCGCCAGCAGCTTTTTTCCGGGACAGGGGGCCGGAACCACTGAAGCTTTCTTT.

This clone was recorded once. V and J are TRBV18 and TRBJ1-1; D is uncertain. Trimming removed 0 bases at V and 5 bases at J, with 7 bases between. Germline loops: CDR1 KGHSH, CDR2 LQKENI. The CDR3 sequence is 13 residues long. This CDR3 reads CASSPPRETEAFF. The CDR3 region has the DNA TGTGCCAGCTCACCACCCCGGGAGACTGAAGCTTTCTTT.

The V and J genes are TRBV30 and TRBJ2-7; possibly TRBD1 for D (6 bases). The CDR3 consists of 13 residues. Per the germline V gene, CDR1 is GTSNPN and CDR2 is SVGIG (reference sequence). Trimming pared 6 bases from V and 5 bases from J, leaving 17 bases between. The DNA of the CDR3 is TGTGCCTGCCCTAAACAGGGTACCCACGAGCAGTACTTC. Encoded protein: CACPKQGTHEQYF. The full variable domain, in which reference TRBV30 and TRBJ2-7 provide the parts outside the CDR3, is SQTIHQWPATLVQPVGSPLSLECTVEGTSNPNLYWYRQAAGRGLQLLFYSVGIGQISSEVPQNLSASRPQDRQFILSSKKLLLSDSGFYLCACPKQGTHEQYFGPGTRLTVT.

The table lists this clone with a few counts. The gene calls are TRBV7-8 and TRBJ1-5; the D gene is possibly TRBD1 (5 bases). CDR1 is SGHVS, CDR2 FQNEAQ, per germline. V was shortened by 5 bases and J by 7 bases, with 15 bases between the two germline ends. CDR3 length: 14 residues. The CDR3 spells CASSLRTSEQPQHF. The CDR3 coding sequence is TGTGCCAGCAGCCTCCGGACAAGTGAACAGCCCCAGCATTTT.